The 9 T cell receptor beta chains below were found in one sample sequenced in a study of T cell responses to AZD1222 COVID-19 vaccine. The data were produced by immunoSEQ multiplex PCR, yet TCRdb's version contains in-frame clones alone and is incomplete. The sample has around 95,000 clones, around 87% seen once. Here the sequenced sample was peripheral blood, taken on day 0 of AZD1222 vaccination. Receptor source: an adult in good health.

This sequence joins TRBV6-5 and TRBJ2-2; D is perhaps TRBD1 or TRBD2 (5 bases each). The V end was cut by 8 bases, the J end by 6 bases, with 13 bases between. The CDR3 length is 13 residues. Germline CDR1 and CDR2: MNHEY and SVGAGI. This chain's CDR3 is CASSTLGAGELFF. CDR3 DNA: TGTGCCAGCTCCACCCTGGGGGCCGGGGAGCTGTTTTTT.

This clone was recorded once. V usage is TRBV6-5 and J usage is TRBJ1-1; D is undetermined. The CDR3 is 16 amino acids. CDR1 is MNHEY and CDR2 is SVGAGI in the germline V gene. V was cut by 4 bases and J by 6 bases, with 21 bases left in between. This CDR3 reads CASSSTSGSGKAEAFF. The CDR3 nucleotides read TGTGCCAGCAGTTCCACCTCCGGGTCGGGGAAAGCTGAAGCTTTCTTT.

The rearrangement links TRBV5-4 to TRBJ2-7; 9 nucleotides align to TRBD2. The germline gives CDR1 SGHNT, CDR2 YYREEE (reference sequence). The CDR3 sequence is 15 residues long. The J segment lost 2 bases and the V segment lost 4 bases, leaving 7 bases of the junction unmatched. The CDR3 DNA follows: TGTGCCAGCAGCCTTGGGGCGGGGGGGGCCTACGAGCAGTACTTC. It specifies CASSLGAGGAYEQYF.

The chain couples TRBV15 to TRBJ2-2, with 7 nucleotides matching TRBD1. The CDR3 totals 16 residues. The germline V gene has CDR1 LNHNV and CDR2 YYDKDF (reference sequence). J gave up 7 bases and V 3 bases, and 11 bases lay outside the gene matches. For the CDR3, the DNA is TGTGCCACCAGCAGTAGACAGGGCCGTTGGTTCGGGGAGCTGTTTTTT. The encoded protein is CATSSRQGRWFGELFF.

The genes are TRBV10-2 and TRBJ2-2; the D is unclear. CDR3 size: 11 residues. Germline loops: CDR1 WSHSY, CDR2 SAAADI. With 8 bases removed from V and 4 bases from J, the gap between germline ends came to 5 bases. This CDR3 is CASGVTGELFF. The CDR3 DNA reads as TGCGCCAGCGGGGTCACCGGGGAGCTGTTTTTT.

CDR3 sequence (DNA): TGTGCCTGGAGTGTAGGGGGGGCCGGCTATGGCTACACCTTC. Translated: CAWSVGGAGYGYTF. V and J are TRBV30 and TRBJ1-2, with D tentatively TRBD1 (6 bases). The CDR3 covers 14 residues. Germline values: CDR1 GTSNPN, CDR2 SVGIG (reference sequence). V was trimmed by 0 bases and J by 4 bases, leaving 12 bases between them.

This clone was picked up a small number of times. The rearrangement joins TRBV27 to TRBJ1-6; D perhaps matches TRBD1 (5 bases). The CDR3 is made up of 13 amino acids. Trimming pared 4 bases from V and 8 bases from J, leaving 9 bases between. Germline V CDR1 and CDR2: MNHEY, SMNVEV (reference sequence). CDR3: CASSSRDYSPLHF. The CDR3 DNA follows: TGTGCCAGCAGTTCCAGGGACTATTCACCCCTCCACTTT.

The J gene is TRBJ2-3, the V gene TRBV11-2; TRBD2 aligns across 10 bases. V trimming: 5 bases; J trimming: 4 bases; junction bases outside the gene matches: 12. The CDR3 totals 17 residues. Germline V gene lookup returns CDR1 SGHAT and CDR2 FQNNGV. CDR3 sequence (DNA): TGTGCCAGCAGCCAAACCTTAGCGGGAGGTGGTTCAGATACGCAGTATTTT. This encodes CASSQTLAGGGSDTQYF.

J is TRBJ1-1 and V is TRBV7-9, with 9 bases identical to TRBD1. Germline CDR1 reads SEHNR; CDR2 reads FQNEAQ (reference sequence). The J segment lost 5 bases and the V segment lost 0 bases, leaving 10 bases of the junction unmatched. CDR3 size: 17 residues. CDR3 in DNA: TGTGCCAGCAGCTTAGCGCTACTGGACAGGGGAGTTACTGAAGCTTTCTTT. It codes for CASSLALLDRGVTEAFF. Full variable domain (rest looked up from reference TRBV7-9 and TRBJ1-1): DTGVSQNPRHKITKRGQNVTFRCDPISEHNRLYWYRQTLGQGPEFLTYFQNEAQLEKSRLLSDRFSAERPKGSFSTLEIQRTEQGDSAMYLCASSLALLDRGVTEAFFGQGTRLTVV.